This T cell receptor beta chain was identified in a study of PD-1 blockade in classical Hodgkin lymphoma. Each patient relapsed following autologous stem cell transplantation, and prior brentuximab vedotin exposure differed. Libraries were prepared by immunoSEQ multiplex PCR; TCRdb keeps only in-frame clonotypes and omits some of them. The data contain around 20,000 clones, roughly 77% of them singletons. This material consisted of peripheral blood mononuclear cells (PBMCs), taken before the second cycle of nivolumab. This TCR came from a human donor with classical Hodgkin lymphoma.

CDR3 sequence (DNA): TGTGCCAGCAACCCACCTTTACGGTGGCAGAAAGACACTGAAGCTTTCTTT. Its translation is CASNPPLRWQKDTEAFF. The chain employs TRBV28 and TRBJ1-1; D gene uncertain. The length of the CDR3 is 17 residues. Per the germline V gene, CDR1 is MDHEN and CDR2 is SYDVKM. Deletions cut 7 bases from V and 3 bases from J, with 24 bases between.